Below are 26 T cell receptor beta chains sequenced from a single sample in a study of blood T cell repertoires in COVID-19 (dated by TCRdb to 2018 to 2021). The receptor library was made with the immunoSEQ multiplex PCR assay. Not all clones reach the TCRdb copy of this immuneACCESS table, which keeps in-frame sequences only. Checked studies attribute under half of the gap to unresolved V genes and leave the rest unexplained. The table for this sample lists about 110,000 clones; 70% to 90% of them were counted only once. The top ten constitute about 5% of the sample. The sample taken for sequencing was peripheral blood. The receptors come from a human donor in a cohort sampled during active COVID-19.

This chain connects TRBV19 to TRBJ2-3; D possibly corresponds to TRBD2 (5 bases). Trimming shortened V by 3 bases and J by 5 bases, and 15 bases separated the two germline ends. The CDR3 has 15 amino acids. In germline, CDR1 is LNHDA, CDR2 SQIVND (reference sequence). The CDR3 region has the DNA TGTGCCAGTAGTATCGGGGAGTCTACACGAGATACGCAGTATTTT. Residues: CASSIGESTRDTQYF.

This chain connects TRBV2 to TRBJ2-5; no definite D call. V was pared by 0 bases and J by 2 bases, with 13 bases between. Per germline, CDR1 SNHLY and CDR2 FYNNEI. The CDR3 runs to 16 residues. The CDR3 loop is CASSEALTLGQETQYF. The CDR3 nucleotides are TGTGCCAGCAGTGAAGCGCTTACCCTAGGTCAAGAGACCCAGTACTTC.

The V and J genes are TRBV2 and TRBJ2-3; 10 bases line up with TRBD2. Germline-derived CDR1 and CDR2 are SNHLY and FYNNEI. The CDR3 sequence is 14 residues long. V shed 6 bases, J shed 5 bases, and the junction held 5 bases outside the gene matches. The CDR3 here is CASSVSGGEDTQYF. Written as DNA, the CDR3 is TGTGCCAGCAGCGTGAGCGGGGGGGAAGATACGCAGTATTTT.

V usage is TRBV25-1 and J usage is TRBJ1-5, with D uncertain. V lost 3 bases, J lost 6 bases, and 15 bases lay in between. This CDR3 is 15 amino acids long. From germline, CDR1 is MGHDK and CDR2 SYGVNS. CDR3 loop: CASSDFASSGQPQHF. In nucleotides, the CDR3 is TGTGCCAGCAGTGACTTTGCCTCCTCGGGTCAGCCCCAGCATTTT.

The rearrangement uses TRBV30 and TRBJ2-1; D not certain. Germline loops: CDR1 GTSNPN, CDR2 SVGIG (reference sequence). This CDR3 region has 11 residues. Trimming removed 4 bases from V and 1 base from J, with 2 bases in between. The CDR3 region has the DNA TGTGCCTGGACTTCCTACAATGAGCAGTTCTTC. Amino acids: CAWTSYNEQFF.

The chain couples TRBV6-1 to TRBJ2-7; unclear D gene. V dropped 2 bases and J dropped 4 bases, with 3 bases sitting between them. The CDR3 runs 11 residues. Germline CDR1 MNHNS, CDR2 SASEGT. The CDR3 coding sequence is TGTGCCAGCAGTGAACAATACGAGCAGTACTTC. This codes for CASSEQYEQYF.

The chain has TRBV28 and TRBJ2-1; TRBD2 matches 12 bases. The CDR3 loop spans 17 amino acids. Germline trimming cut 11 bases from V and 2 bases from J; bases unmatched to any gene: 13. CDR1 MDHEN and CDR2 SYDVKM come from the germline V gene. The CDR3 sequence is CASLAGGHLLTYNEQFF. The CDR3 DNA is TGTGCCTCCCTAGCGGGAGGGCACCTGTTAACCTACAATGAGCAGTTCTTC.

The V call is TRBV29-1, the J call TRBJ2-1, with 9 bases lining up with TRBD2. J was trimmed by 5 bases and V by 7 bases; bases with no gene match: 12. This CDR3 comprises 15 residues. Germline V CDR1 and CDR2: SQVTM, ANQGSEA. In nucleotides, the CDR3 is TGCAGCGCCGGAGTTGGGCCTAGCGGGAACAATGAGCAGTTCTTC. Its protein product is CSAGVGPSGNNEQFF.

The rearrangement joins TRBV11-2 to TRBJ2-7; 9 bases match TRBD1. The CDR3 runs 15 residues. Germline V lookup: CDR1 SGHAT, CDR2 FQNNGV. J lost 6 bases, V lost 6 bases, and 12 bases had no gene match. In nucleotides, the CDR3 is TGTGCCAGCAGACTAGGGGGGACAGGGATAGGCGAGCAGTACTTC. It yields the protein CASRLGGTGIGEQYF.

The CDR3 coding sequence is TGTGCCACAAAGACAGACGGAAACACCATATATTTT. It yields the protein CATKTDGNTIYF. V gene TRBV6-5 combines with J gene TRBJ1-3, with D perhaps TRBD1 (5 bases). The V end lost 10 bases, the J end lost 4 bases, and 11 bases lay between the germline ends. Germline V gives CDR1 MNHEY, CDR2 SVGAGI. This CDR3 has 12 amino acids.

This clone was counted once. This chain connects TRBV4-1 to TRBJ1-1, with a possible D match to TRBD1 (5 bases). The germline V gene encodes CDR1 MGHRA and CDR2 YSYEKL. There are 15 residues in the CDR3. Trimming took off 1 base at V and 4 bases at J, with 13 bases between the two ends. CDR3 nucleotides: TGCGCCAGCAGCCAAGCCTGGGGGGGGTCCACTGAAGCTTTCTTT. Its protein is CASSQAWGGSTEAFF.

This clone appeared a single time. The V gene is TRBV6-5, the J gene TRBJ1-2; D may be TRBD1 (5 bases). V lost 0 bases and J lost 5, with 10 bases in between. Germline CDR1 MNHEY, CDR2 SVGAGI. The length of the CDR3 is 14 residues. The CDR3 DNA is TGTGCCAGCAGTTACTCTGACGGGGGATATGGCTACACCTTC. Protein product: CASSYSDGGYGYTF.

In its sample, this clone was seen a few times. The rearrangement links TRBV10-2 to TRBJ1-5; D might be TRBD1 (5 bases). Trimming removed 3 bases at V and 1 base at J, with 7 bases between. Germline CDR1 reads WSHSY; CDR2 reads SAAADI. This CDR3 is 14 amino acids long. The CDR3: CASSEWTSNQPQHF. The CDR3 nucleotides are TGCGCCAGCAGTGAATGGACAAGCAATCAGCCCCAGCATTTT.

This chain connects TRBV5-1 to TRBJ1-1; 8 positions agree with TRBD1. CDR3 length: 14 residues. Unmatched junction bases numbered 3, after V lost 3 bases and J lost 2 bases. Germline lookup yields CDR1 SGHRS and CDR2 YFSETQ. CDR3 nucleotides: TGCGCCAGCAGCTACGACAGGGGCAACACTGAAGCTTTCTTT. As protein: CASSYDRGNTEAFF.

The rearrangement uses TRBV7-3 and TRBJ2-2; 13 bases map to TRBD2. Trimming removed 4 bases from V and 1 base from J; junction bases left unmatched: 9. Per the germline V gene, CDR1 is SGHTA and CDR2 is FQGTGA. CDR3 length: 19 amino acids. The CDR3: CASSSHPRLAGGNTGELFF. CDR3 nucleotides: TGTGCCAGCAGCTCACACCCCAGACTAGCGGGAGGGAACACCGGGGAGCTGTTTTTT.

J is TRBJ1-2 and V is TRBV6-5; no firm D call. The germline V gene encodes CDR1 MNHEY and CDR2 SVGAGI. The CDR3 is 16 residues long. V dropped 0 bases and J dropped 0 bases, with 11 bases sitting between them. CDR3: CASSYSPGDPNYGYTF. The CDR3 DNA follows: TGTGCCAGCAGTTACTCGCCCGGAGACCCTAACTATGGCTACACCTTC.

This rearrangement joins TRBV5-6 to TRBJ1-5; 8 nucleotides match TRBD1. The CDR3 has 17 residues. CDR1 and CDR2 from the germline V gene are SGHDT and YYEEEE. V dropped 0 bases and J dropped 5; count of bases not matched to a gene: 10. Here the CDR3 DNA reads TGTGCCAGCAGCTTGGGGCCTGCGACAGGGGCCCATCAGCCCCAGCATTTT. As protein: CASSLGPATGAHQPQHF.

The rearrangement links TRBV13 to TRBJ2-1, with a tentative D call TRBD2 (5 bases). Germline lookup yields CDR1 PRHDT and CDR2 FYEKMQ (reference sequence). Trimming took 6 bases from V and 1 from J, leaving 10 bases between them. This CDR3 has 14 residues. The chain's CDR3 is CASSRTHSYNEQFF. CDR3 coding DNA: TGTGCCAGCAGTAGGACTCATTCCTACAATGAGCAGTTCTTC.

This chain links TRBV7-2 with TRBJ2-4; TRBD1 aligns across 7 bases. Germline V lookup: CDR1 SGHTA, CDR2 FQGNSA. The length of the CDR3 is 17 residues. V shed 5 bases and J 1 base; nucleotides not matched to a gene: 11. The CDR3 nucleotides read TGTGCCAGCAGCCCCCGGGACAGCCAATCTGCCAAAAACATTCAGTACTTC. This gives the protein CASSPRDSQSAKNIQYF.

V usage is TRBV7-9 and J usage is TRBJ2-1; 9 positions match TRBD1. The germline V gene has CDR1 SEHNR and CDR2 FQNEAQ (reference sequence). The CDR3 runs to 16 residues. After removal of 3 bases from V and 3 bases from J, the junction contained 6 bases not matched to a gene. For the CDR3, the DNA is TGTGCCAGCAGCTTTCCGGGGACAGGGAACTACAATGAGCAGTTCTTC. It is translated as CASSFPGTGNYNEQFF.

CDR3 in DNA: TGTGCCATCAGTGAGGGGAACTTACTAGGCCTTAGTCACACCTTC. It is translated as CAISEGNLLGLSHTF. The chain couples TRBV10-3 to TRBJ1-2; the D is unclear. CDR3 length equals 15 residues. The germline CDR1 and CDR2 sequences are ENHRY and SYGVKD. V was trimmed by 2 bases and J by 12 bases, leaving 22 bases between them.

This chain connects TRBV6-5 to TRBJ2-7; 11 nucleotides align to TRBD1. The V gene's germline CDR1 is MNHEY and CDR2 SVGAGI. V was clipped by 6 bases and J by 6 bases; unmatched bases: 7. This CDR3 has 14 residues. CDR3 sequence (DNA): TGTGCCAGCAGGGGACAGGGGGGGGAACGCGAGCAGTACTTC. Translated, it gives CASRGQGGEREQYF.

The chain carries TRBV10-1 and TRBJ2-7, with D perhaps TRBD1 (5 bases). CDR1 and CDR2 from the germline V gene are WNHNN and SYGVQD (reference sequence). V was shortened by 6 bases and J by 7 bases, with 16 bases between the two germline ends. CDR3 length: 13 amino acids. CDR3 DNA sequence: TGCGCCAGCAGCCAACGGCAGGGTCGGGAGCAGTACTTC. Protein sequence: CASSQRQGREQYF.

This clone was counted once. The V call is TRBV9, the J call TRBJ2-5; 9 bases fit TRBD1. Looked up from germline, CDR1 is SGDLS and CDR2 is YYNGEE. CDR3 length equals 14 residues. The V and J ends lost 3 bases and 1 base, in that order; junction bases with no gene match: 1. The CDR3, as DNA: TGTGCCAGCAGCGCGGACAGGGGCCAAGAGACCCAGTACTTC. It encodes CASSADRGQETQYF.

The table lists this clone with a count of one. V is TRBV12-3 or TRBV12-4 and J is TRBJ1-1; weak D call: TRBD1 (5 bases). This CDR3 is 13 amino acids long. V was trimmed by 2 bases and J by 1 base, leaving 5 bases between them. CDR3 residues: CASSLQGNTEAFF. The CDR3 region has the DNA TGTGCCAGCAGTTTACAGGGGAACACTGAAGCTTTCTTT.

This rearrangement joins TRBV10-3 to TRBJ1-5; TRBD1 might be the D (6 bases). This CDR3 is built from 14 residues. Germline V CDR1 and CDR2: ENHRY, SYGVKD. V was clipped by 2 bases and J by 4 bases, with 9 bases between them. CDR3 amino acids: CAISEGQGNQPQHF. The CDR3 DNA reads TGTGCCATCAGTGAGGGTCAGGGGAATCAGCCCCAGCATTTT.